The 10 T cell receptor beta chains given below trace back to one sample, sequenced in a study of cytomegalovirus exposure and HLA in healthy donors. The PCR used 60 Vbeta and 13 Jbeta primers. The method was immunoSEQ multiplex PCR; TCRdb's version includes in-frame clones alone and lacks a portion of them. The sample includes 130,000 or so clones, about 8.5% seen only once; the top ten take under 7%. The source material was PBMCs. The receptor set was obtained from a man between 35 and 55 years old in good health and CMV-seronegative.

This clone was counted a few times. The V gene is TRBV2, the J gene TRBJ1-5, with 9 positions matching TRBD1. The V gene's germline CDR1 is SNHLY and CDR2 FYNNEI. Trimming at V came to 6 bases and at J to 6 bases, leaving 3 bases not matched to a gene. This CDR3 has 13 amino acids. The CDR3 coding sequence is TGTGCCAGCAGCGGGACAGGGTTTCAGCCCCAGCATTTT. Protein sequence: CASSGTGFQPQHF.

CDR3 residues: CASSPMGGDNQPQHF. In DNA, the CDR3 is TGCGCCAGCAGCCCCATGGGGGGAGACAATCAGCCCCAGCATTTT. The rearrangement links TRBV4-1 to TRBJ1-5, with D tentatively TRBD1 (5 bases). The CDR3 runs 15 residues. V lost 4 bases and J 3 bases, leaving 13 bases between the germline ends. The germline V gene encodes CDR1 MGHRA and CDR2 YSYEKL.

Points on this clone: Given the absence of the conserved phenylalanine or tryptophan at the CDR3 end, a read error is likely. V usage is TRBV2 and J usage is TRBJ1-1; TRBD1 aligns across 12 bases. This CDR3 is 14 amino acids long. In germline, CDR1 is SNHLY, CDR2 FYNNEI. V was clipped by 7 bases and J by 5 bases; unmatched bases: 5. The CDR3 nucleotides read TGTGCCAGCACACTGGGACAGGGGGCAACTGAAGCTTTCGTT. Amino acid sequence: CASTLGQGATEAFV.

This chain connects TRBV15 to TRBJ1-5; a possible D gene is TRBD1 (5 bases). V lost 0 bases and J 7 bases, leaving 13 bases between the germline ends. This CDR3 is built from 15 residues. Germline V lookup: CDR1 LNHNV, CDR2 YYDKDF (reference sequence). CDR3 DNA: TGTGCCACCAGCAGAGATCTAGGGGTGGGACAGCCCCAGCATTTT. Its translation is CATSRDLGVGQPQHF.

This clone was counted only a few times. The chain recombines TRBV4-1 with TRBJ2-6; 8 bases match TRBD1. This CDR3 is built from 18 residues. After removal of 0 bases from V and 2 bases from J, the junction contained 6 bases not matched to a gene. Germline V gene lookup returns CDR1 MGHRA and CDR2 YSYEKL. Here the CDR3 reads CASSQEKGQAAGANVLTF. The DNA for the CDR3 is TGCGCCAGCAGCCAAGAAAAGGGACAGGCGGCTGGGGCCAACGTCCTGACTTTC.

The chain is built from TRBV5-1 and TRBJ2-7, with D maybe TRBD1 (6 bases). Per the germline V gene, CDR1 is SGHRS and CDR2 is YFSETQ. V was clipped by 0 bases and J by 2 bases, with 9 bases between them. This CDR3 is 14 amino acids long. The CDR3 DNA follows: TGCGCCAGCAGCTTGGCACAGGGCCCCTACGAGCAGTACTTC. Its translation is CASSLAQGPYEQYF. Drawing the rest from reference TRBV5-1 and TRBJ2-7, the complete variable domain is KAGVTQTPRYLIKTRGQQVTLSCSPISGHRSVSWYQQTPGQGLQFLFEYFSETQRNKGNFPGRFSGRQFSNSRSEMNVSTLELGDSALYLCASSLAQGPYEQYFGPGTRLTVT.

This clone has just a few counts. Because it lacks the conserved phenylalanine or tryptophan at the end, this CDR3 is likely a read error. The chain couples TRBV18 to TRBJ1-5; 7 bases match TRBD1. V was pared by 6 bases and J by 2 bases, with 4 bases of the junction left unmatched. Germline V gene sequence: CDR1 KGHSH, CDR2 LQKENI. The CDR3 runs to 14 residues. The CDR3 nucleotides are TGTGCCAGCTCGCCTACAGGGGGCAATCAGCCCCAGCATGTT. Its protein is CASSPTGGNQPQHV.

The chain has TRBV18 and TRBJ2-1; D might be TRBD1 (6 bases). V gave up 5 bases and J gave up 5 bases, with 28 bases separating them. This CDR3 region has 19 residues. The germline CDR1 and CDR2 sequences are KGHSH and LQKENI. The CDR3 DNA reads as TGTGCCAGCTCAGCCTTAACAGGGTACGGCTCACAGGGAGACAATGAGCAGTTCTTC. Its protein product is CASSALTGYGSQGDNEQFF.

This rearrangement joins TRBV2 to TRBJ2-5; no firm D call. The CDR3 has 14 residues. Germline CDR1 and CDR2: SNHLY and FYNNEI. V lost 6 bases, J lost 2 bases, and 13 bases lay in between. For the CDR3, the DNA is TGTGCCAGCAGCCGAGATGGAGTTCAAGAGACCCAGTACTTC. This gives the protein CASSRDGVQETQYF.

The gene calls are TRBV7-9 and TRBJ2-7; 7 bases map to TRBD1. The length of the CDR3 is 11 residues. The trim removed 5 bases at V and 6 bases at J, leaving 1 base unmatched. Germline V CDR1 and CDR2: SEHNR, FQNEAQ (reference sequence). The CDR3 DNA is TGTGCCAGCAGCCCAGGGGGCGAGCAGTACTTC. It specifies CASSPGGEQYF.